The 16 T cell receptor beta chains presented below share a single source sample, sequenced in a study of T cell changes during pregnancy in multiple sclerosis. Produced via immunoSEQ multiplex PCR; TCRdb's table is partial and in-frame only. This table holds 90,000 to 100,000 clones, under 95% found once. Sample: peripheral blood, taken in the first trimester of pregnancy. The receptor set was obtained from a female donor with multiple sclerosis, enrolled in a pregnancy study.

The chain uses TRBV6-5 and TRBJ1-2, with D possibly matching TRBD1 (5 bases). The CDR3 covers 15 residues. Per the germline V gene, CDR1 is MNHEY and CDR2 is SVGAGI. V lost 0 bases, J lost 1 base, and 9 bases lay in between. CDR3 amino acids: CASSYSLGGNYGYTF. CDR3 DNA sequence: TGTGCCAGCAGTTACTCTCTCGGGGGTAACTATGGCTACACCTTC.

This chain uses TRBV29-1 with TRBJ1-2; 10 positions match TRBD1. Germline V gene lookup returns CDR1 SQVTM and CDR2 ANQGSEA. V was clipped by 4 bases and J by 4 bases; unmatched bases: 12. This CDR3 is built from 16 residues. DNA of the CDR3: TGCAGCGTTGTCGGGACAGGGGAGGGCTCGGGCTATGGCTACACCTTC. This translates into CSVVGTGEGSGYGYTF.

The chain employs TRBV5-4 and TRBJ1-3, with D uncertain. CDR3 size: 15 residues. Germline CDR1 SGHNT, CDR2 YYREEE (reference sequence). V gave up 3 bases and J gave up 2 bases, with 12 bases separating them. Written as DNA, the CDR3 is TGTGCCAGCAGCTCCCCGGGGTCTCCTGGAAACACCATATATTTT. It yields the protein CASSSPGSPGNTIYF.

Here the CDR3 reads CASSLDIRTIYF. CDR3 bases: TGTGCCAGCAGCTTGGACATTCGCACCATATATTTT. The rearrangement links TRBV7-8 to TRBJ1-3; possible D gene TRBD1, 5 bases. The CDR3 sequence is 12 residues long. Trimming stripped 3 bases from V and 9 bases from J, with 9 bases between. Germline CDR1 SGHVS, CDR2 FQNEAQ.

V gene TRBV19 combines with J gene TRBJ2-2, with D perhaps TRBD1 (6 bases). CDR1 is LNHDA and CDR2 is SQIVND in the germline V gene (reference sequence). Trimming shortened V by 4 bases and J by 6 bases, and 15 bases separated the two germline ends. The CDR3 totals 15 residues. CDR3 residues: CASSNQGSGAGELFF. CDR3 DNA: TGTGCCAGTAGTAATCAGGGTTCAGGGGCCGGGGAGCTGTTTTTT.

This clone was recorded only once. The chain uses TRBV27 and TRBJ1-5, with TRBD1 as a possible D gene (5 bases). The CDR3 loop spans 13 amino acids. Germline lookup yields CDR1 MNHEY and CDR2 SMNVEV (reference sequence). V gave up 2 bases and J gave up 7 bases, with 9 bases separating them. The CDR3 coding sequence is TGTGCCAGCAGTTTAAGGGGAACCCAGCCCCAGCATTTT. It yields the protein CASSLRGTQPQHF.

The V and J genes are TRBV6-1 and TRBJ1-3; no clear D. Germline lookup yields CDR1 MNHNS and CDR2 SASEGT. V was shortened by 1 base and J by 4 bases, with 5 bases between the two germline ends. The CDR3 totals 13 residues. The CDR3 spells CASSEGPGNTIYF. DNA of the CDR3: TGTGCCAGCAGTGAAGGGCCGGGAAACACCATATATTTT.

V is TRBV6-1 and J is TRBJ1-1; 7 nucleotides agree with TRBD1. CDR3 size: 12 residues. Germline CDR1 is MNHNS and CDR2 is SASEGT. The V segment lost 6 bases and the J segment 4 bases; nucleotides outside the gene matches: 2. The DNA for the CDR3 is TGTGCCAGCAGGACAGGGTCCACTGAAGCTTTCTTT. Its protein is CASRTGSTEAFF.

This chain joins TRBV7-2 and TRBJ2-2; 9 nucleotides line up with TRBD2. This CDR3 is 16 amino acids long. Germline CDR1 reads SGHTA; CDR2 reads FQGNSA. After removal of 2 bases from V and 4 bases from J, the junction contained 5 bases not matched to a gene. Here the CDR3 reads CASSLTAGGGTGELFF. The CDR3 DNA follows: TGTGCCAGCAGCTTAACCGCGGGAGGGGGCACCGGGGAGCTGTTTTTT.

The rearrangement joins TRBV29-1 to TRBJ1-5; 7 bases align to TRBD1. Germline CDR1 reads SQVTM; CDR2 reads ANQGSEA. The CDR3 is 14 amino acids. The CDR3 region has the DNA TGCAGTGTATCGACAGGGAATAGCAATCAGCCCCAGCATTTT. As protein: CSVSTGNSNQPQHF. The whole variable domain, filled in from reference TRBV29-1 and TRBJ1-5, reads SAVISQKPSRDICQRGTSLTIQCQVDSQVTMMFWYRQQPGQSLTLIATANQGSEATYESGFVIDKFPISRPNLTFSTLTVSNMSPEDSSIYLCSVSTGNSNQPQHFGDGTRLSIL.

This clone was seen a few times. The chain joins TRBV28 to TRBJ2-4; a weak D match, TRBD1 (6 bases). The ends were cut back, 6 bases at V and 3 bases at J, with 21 bases in the middle. CDR3 length equals 17 residues. The V gene's germline CDR1 is MDHEN and CDR2 SYDVKM. Here the CDR3 reads CASRQDSHLRGKNIQYF. The CDR3 coding sequence is TGTGCCAGCAGGCAGGACAGCCACCTGCGTGGCAAAAACATTCAGTACTTC.

The rearrangement joins TRBV29-1 to TRBJ2-3; D perhaps matches TRBD2 (6 bases). V shed 1 base and J shed 3 bases, with 14 bases lying between them. The germline V gene encodes CDR1 SQVTM and CDR2 ANQGSEA. CDR3 length equals 15 residues. The CDR3 DNA is TGCAGCGTTGAAGGGGGCCGGGAGAAGACAGATACGCAGTATTTT. This codes for CSVEGGREKTDTQYF.

This clone was recorded only once. With a much larger clone just one base away, this may be a read error. The chain recombines TRBV10-3 with TRBJ2-7; possible D gene TRBD1, 5 bases. CDR3 length: 14 amino acids. Per germline, CDR1 ENHRY and CDR2 SYGVKD. V lost 1 base to trimming and J lost 0 bases, with 7 bases between them. This CDR3 is CAISEFDSSYEQYF. The CDR3 DNA is TGTGCCATCAGTGAGTTCGACAGCTCCTACGAGCAGTACTTC.

This chain uses TRBV5-4 with TRBJ2-1; D is unclear. Germline V gives CDR1 SGHNT, CDR2 YYREEE (reference sequence). V shed 7 bases and J shed 1 base, with 15 bases lying between them. This CDR3 region has 15 residues. The DNA for the CDR3 is TGTGCCAGCCTTGATCGCGGCTCTTCCTACAATGAGCAGTTCTTC. Protein sequence: CASLDRGSSYNEQFF. The full variable domain, its missing parts supplied by reference TRBV5-4 and TRBJ2-1, is ETGVTQSPTHLIKTRGQQVTLRCSSQSGHNTVSWYQQALGQGPQFIFQYYREEENGRGNFPPRFSGLQFPNYSSELNVNALELDDSALYLCASLDRGSSYNEQFFGPGTRLTVL.

The rearrangement joins TRBV10-1 to TRBJ2-7; 8 nucleotides align to TRBD1. The V segment lost 5 bases and the J segment 0 bases; nucleotides outside the gene matches: 6. This CDR3 has 15 residues. Germline V gene lookup returns CDR1 WNHNN and CDR2 SYGVQD (reference sequence). The CDR3 is CASSPMGQVSYEQYF. The CDR3 nucleotides are TGCGCCAGCAGTCCAATGGGACAGGTCTCCTACGAGCAGTACTTC.

CDR3 sequence (DNA): TGTGCCTGTTCAGGGGGGAGCAATCAGCCCCAGCATTTT. Amino acid sequence: CACSGGSNQPQHF. The rearrangement joins TRBV30 to TRBJ1-5; 7 nucleotides line up with TRBD1. The CDR3 runs to 13 residues. CDR1 GTSNPN and CDR2 SVGIG come from the germline V gene (reference sequence). After removal of 6 bases from V and 1 base from J, the junction contained 3 bases not matched to a gene. The full variable domain, in which reference TRBV30 and TRBJ1-5 provide the parts outside the CDR3, is SQTIHQWPATLVQPVGSPLSLECTVEGTSNPNLYWYRQAAGRGLQLLFYSVGIGQISSEVPQNLSASRPQDRQFILSSKKLLLSDSGFYLCACSGGSNQPQHFGDGTRLSIL.